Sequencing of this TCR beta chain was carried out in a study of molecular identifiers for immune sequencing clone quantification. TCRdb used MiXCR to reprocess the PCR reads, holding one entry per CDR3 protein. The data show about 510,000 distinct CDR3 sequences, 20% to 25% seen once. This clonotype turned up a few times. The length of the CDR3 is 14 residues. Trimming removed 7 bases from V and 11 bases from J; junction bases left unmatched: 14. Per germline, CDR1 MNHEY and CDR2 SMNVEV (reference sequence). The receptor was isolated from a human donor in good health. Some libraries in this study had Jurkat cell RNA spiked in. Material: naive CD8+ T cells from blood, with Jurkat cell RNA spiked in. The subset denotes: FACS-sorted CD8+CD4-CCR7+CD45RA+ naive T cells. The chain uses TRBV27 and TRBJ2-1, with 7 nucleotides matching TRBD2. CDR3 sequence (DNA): TGTGCCAGCACCCCCGGACTAGAACAACCGAAGCAGTTCTTC. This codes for CASTPGLEQPKQFF.